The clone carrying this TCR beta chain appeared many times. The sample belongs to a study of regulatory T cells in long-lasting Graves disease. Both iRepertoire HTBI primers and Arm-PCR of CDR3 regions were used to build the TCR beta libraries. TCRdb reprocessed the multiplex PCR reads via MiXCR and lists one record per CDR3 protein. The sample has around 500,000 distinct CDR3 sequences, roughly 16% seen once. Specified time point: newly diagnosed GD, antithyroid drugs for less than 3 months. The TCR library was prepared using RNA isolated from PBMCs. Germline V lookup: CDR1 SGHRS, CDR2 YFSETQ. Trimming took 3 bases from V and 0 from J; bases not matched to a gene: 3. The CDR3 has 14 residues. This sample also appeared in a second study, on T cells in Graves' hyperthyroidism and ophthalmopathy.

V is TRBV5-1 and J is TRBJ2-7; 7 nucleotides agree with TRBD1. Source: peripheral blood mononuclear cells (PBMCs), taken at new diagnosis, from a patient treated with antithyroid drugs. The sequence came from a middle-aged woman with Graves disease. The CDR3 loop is CASSSTGISYEQYF. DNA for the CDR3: TGCGCCAGCAGCTCGACAGGGATCTCCTACGAGCAGTACTTC.